This TCR beta chain was profiled in a study of cytomegalovirus exposure and HLA in healthy donors. Study context: Previous work identified roughly 120 million unique TCR beta sequences from about 179 million T cells. Study results and limitations: Relative to equally common others, HLA-associated TCR beta chains showed greater clonal expansion in a later analysis. In an earlier analysis, in around 590 donors, most V segments appeared productive either ~90% or ~30% of the time.

Use of 60 Vbeta and 13 Jbeta primers characterized the PCR. TCRdb keeps only in-frame clones here, not all; method: immunoSEQ multiplex PCR. This sample has about 190,000 clones, with more than 65% found just once. Germline assignment: CDR1 SQVTM and CDR2 ANQGSEA. This CDR3 spans 13 amino acids. V was clipped by 5 bases and J by 3 bases, with 14 bases between them. To note about this clone: Its antigen is unidentified.

Sequencing input: PBMCs. The source of this sequence is a man over 45 in good health and CMV-seronegative. The V and J genes are TRBV29-1 and TRBJ2-7; possible D gene TRBD1, 5 bases. Written as DNA, the CDR3 is TGCAGCGTTTTTCTACAGGTAAACTACGAGCAGTACTTC. Amino acids: CSVFLQVNYEQYF.